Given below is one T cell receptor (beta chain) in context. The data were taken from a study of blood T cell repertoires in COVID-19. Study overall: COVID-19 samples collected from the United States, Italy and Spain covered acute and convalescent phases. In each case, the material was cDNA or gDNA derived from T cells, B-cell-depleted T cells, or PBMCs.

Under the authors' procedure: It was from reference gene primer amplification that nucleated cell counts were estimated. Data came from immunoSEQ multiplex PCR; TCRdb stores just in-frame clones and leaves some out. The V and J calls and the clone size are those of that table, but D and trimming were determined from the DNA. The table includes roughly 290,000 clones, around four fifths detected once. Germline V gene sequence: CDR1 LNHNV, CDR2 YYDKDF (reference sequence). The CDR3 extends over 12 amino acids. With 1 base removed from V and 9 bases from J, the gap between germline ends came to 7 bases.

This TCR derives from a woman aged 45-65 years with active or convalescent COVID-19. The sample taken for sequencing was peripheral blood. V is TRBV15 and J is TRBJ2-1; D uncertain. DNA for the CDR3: TGTGCCACCAGCAGAGTGTACTCTGAGCAGTTCTTC. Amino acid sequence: CATSRVYSEQFF.